Shown below are 25 T cell receptor beta chains from a single sample sequenced in a study of CD8 T cells in ankylosing spondylitis. MiXCR, run by TCRdb on the 5' RACE reads, gives a single entry per CDR3 protein. The table shows some 350,000 distinct CDR3 sequences, with 14% to 15% occurring only once. Sequencing used blood, either unsorted or a sorted T cell fraction (not recorded which). These receptors came from a male donor with ankylosing spondylitis or in good health (not recorded which).

V gene TRBV3-1 combines with J gene TRBJ2-7; D assignment may be TRBD1 or TRBD2 (5 bases each). The CDR3 covers 13 residues. The V gene lost 4 bases and the J gene lost 6 bases, with 13 bases spanning the gap. Germline V gives CDR1 LGHDT, CDR2 YNNKEL (reference sequence). In nucleotides, the CDR3 is TGTGCCAGCAGCCCCTTTACGGGGCTCGAGCAGTACTTC. Protein product: CASSPFTGLEQYF.

This clonotype was found many times. The rearrangement links TRBV27 to TRBJ1-5, with D possibly TRBD1 on 5 matching bases. CDR3 length: 16 amino acids. The ends were cut back, 6 bases at V and 1 base at J, with 16 bases in the middle. Germline V CDR1 and CDR2: MNHEY, SMNVEV (reference sequence). CDR3 region: CASRKLGAGSNQPQHF. The CDR3 DNA follows: TGTGCCAGCAGGAAACTCGGGGCGGGAAGCAATCAGCCCCAGCATTTT.

There are a few counts of this clonotype. The chain has TRBV2 and TRBJ2-1; 9 bases fit TRBD1. The CDR3 sequence is 19 residues long. CDR1 is SNHLY, CDR2 FYNNEI, per germline. V gave up 0 bases and J gave up 9 bases; unmatched junction bases: 18. CDR3 sequence reads: CASSEAFGLRDRVIGEQFF. Written as DNA, the CDR3 is TGTGCCAGCAGTGAAGCGTTTGGTCTGAGGGACAGGGTCATTGGTGAGCAGTTCTTC.

The V gene is TRBV29-1, the J gene TRBJ2-7; D may be TRBD1 (6 bases). Germline V lookup: CDR1 SQVTM, CDR2 ANQGSEA. This CDR3 contains 12 residues. With 4 bases removed from V and 2 bases from J, the gap between germline ends came to 9 bases. The CDR3 protein is CSVGGLTYEQYF. CDR3 nucleotides: TGCAGCGTTGGGGGGCTTACCTACGAGCAGTACTTC.

This clonotype occurred a few times. This chain connects TRBV4-2 to TRBJ2-7; no reliable D call. CDR1 and CDR2 from the germline V gene are LGHNA and YNFKEQ. V lost 5 bases and J lost 0, with 14 bases in between. The CDR3 sequence is 15 residues long. The DNA of the CDR3 is TGTGCCAGCAGCTCAGATGGCCAAAGCTCCTACGAGCAGTACTTC. Protein: CASSSDGQSSYEQYF.

The chain's CDR3 is CASSLALPSSYEQYF. As DNA, the CDR3 is TGTGCCAGCAGCTTAGCCCTCCCGTCCTCCTACGAGCAGTACTTC. The rearrangement joins TRBV7-2 to TRBJ2-7; D is unclear. The CDR3 spans 15 residues. Trimming left V 0 bases short and J 0 bases short, with 9 bases between. Germline V gene data show CDR1 as SGHTA and CDR2 as FQGNSA.

The chain uses TRBV5-1 and TRBJ1-1; 9 nucleotides agree with TRBD1. Germline V gene data show CDR1 as SGHRS and CDR2 as YFSETQ. The CDR3 consists of 17 residues. V lost 4 bases and J lost 4; bases outside the gene matches: 14. The CDR3 here is CASSHGQGNMFPTEAFF. DNA of the CDR3: TGCGCCAGCAGCCATGGACAGGGGAATATGTTTCCCACTGAAGCTTTCTTT. The whole variable domain, remainder taken from reference TRBV5-1 and TRBJ1-1, is KAGVTQTPRYLIKTRGQQVTLSCSPISGHRSVSWYQQTPGQGLQFLFEYFSETQRNKGNFPGRFSGRQFSNSRSEMNVSTLELGDSALYLCASSHGQGNMFPTEAFFGQGTRLTVV.

Many counts were recorded for this clonotype. The rearrangement joins TRBV4-1 to TRBJ1-1; 7 bases are a match to TRBD1. Germline V lookup: CDR1 MGHRA, CDR2 YSYEKL. With V trimmed by 5 bases and J by 6 bases, 9 bases remained unmatched. The CDR3 extends over 14 amino acids. Here the CDR3 reads CASSTRQGGAEAFF. CDR3 nucleotides: TGCGCCAGCAGCACTCGACAGGGTGGGGCTGAAGCTTTCTTT.

V gene TRBV5-1 combines with J gene TRBJ2-5; maybe TRBD1 (6 bases). The V gene's germline CDR1 is SGHRS and CDR2 YFSETQ. The CDR3 contains 13 residues. Trimming cost V 6 bases and J 3 bases, with 12 bases left between them. The CDR3 reads CASTRQVEETQYF. The DNA for the CDR3 is TGCGCCAGCACCCGACAGGTGGAAGAGACCCAGTACTTC.

The chain has TRBV27 and TRBJ2-7; 8 bases are shared with TRBD1. The V gene's germline CDR1 is MNHEY and CDR2 SMNVEV (reference sequence). The CDR3 totals 15 residues. The junction had 14 bases not matched to a gene; V was cut back by 5 bases and J by 8 bases. DNA of the CDR3: TGTGCCAGCAGTCCCCAAAGCGCTACAGGGGGGAAGCAGTACTTC. It translates to CASSPQSATGGKQYF.

This clonotype was counted a few times. This chain connects TRBV3-1 to TRBJ2-3, with 14 bases aligning to TRBD2. CDR1 and CDR2 (germline): LGHDT, YNNKEL (reference sequence). Trimming took 3 bases from V and 6 from J; bases not matched to a gene: 8. CDR3 size: 17 residues. DNA of the CDR3: TGTGCCAGCAGCCAGGCCAGGACTAGCGGGGGGCATGATACGCAGTATTTT. It codes for CASSQARTSGGHDTQYF.

This clonotype was detected only a few times. The V gene is TRBV5-1, the J gene TRBJ2-3; 8 nucleotides agree with TRBD1. The CDR3 has 15 amino acids. V gave up 4 bases and J gave up 6 bases; unmatched junction bases: 10. The germline V gene encodes CDR1 SGHRS and CDR2 YFSETQ. The CDR3 DNA follows: TGCGCCAGCAGCCCTGGGCTCAGGGGGCTTGATACGCAGTATTTT. The encoded protein is CASSPGLRGLDTQYF.

The gene calls are TRBV3-1 and TRBJ2-1; the D is unclear. V was trimmed by 4 bases and J by 4 bases, leaving 8 bases between them. The CDR3 length is 13 residues. Per the germline V gene, CDR1 is LGHDT and CDR2 is YNNKEL (reference sequence). CDR3 protein: CASSLQVYNEQFF. The DNA for the CDR3 is TGTGCCAGCAGCCTGCAGGTTTACAATGAGCAGTTCTTC.

This clonotype was recorded a few times. The chain combines TRBV9 with TRBJ1-1; tentatively, D is TRBD1 (6 bases). Germline V gene data show CDR1 as SGDLS and CDR2 as YYNGEE. V was cut by 5 bases and J by 0 bases, with 11 bases left in between. The CDR3 loop spans 14 amino acids. Here the CDR3 reads CASRQGEVNTEAFF. The CDR3 DNA sequence: TGTGCCAGCAGACAGGGTGAGGTGAACACTGAAGCTTTCTTT.

This clonotype has more than one count but fewer than ten. The CDR3 region has the DNA TGCAGTGCTAGACGGTCACAGACCTACGAGCAGTACTTC. Its translation is CSARRSQTYEQYF. This chain joins TRBV20-1 and TRBJ2-7; unclear D gene. Trimming removed 2 bases from V and 2 bases from J, with 10 bases in between. Per germline, CDR1 DFQATT and CDR2 SNEGSKA (reference sequence). The length of the CDR3 is 13 residues.

At least ten counts were recorded for this clonotype. The rearrangement uses TRBV6-5 and TRBJ1-3; D gene unclear. The CDR3 is made up of 15 amino acids. Deletions cut 2 bases from V and 2 bases from J, with 10 bases between. CDR1 and CDR2 from the germline V gene are MNHEY and SVGAGI. In nucleotides, the CDR3 is TGTGCCAGCAGTTACGGGTTATTGCCTGGAAACACCATATATTTT. This sequence encodes CASSYGLLPGNTIYF.

This clonotype was detected a few times. CDR3 DNA: TGTGCCAGCAATGCGGTTGGTGAGCAGTTCTTC. The encoded protein is CASNAVGEQFF. This chain connects TRBV7-2 to TRBJ2-1; no firm D call. V gave up 7 bases and J gave up 9 bases, with 10 bases separating them. The CDR3 runs 11 residues. Germline values: CDR1 SGHTA, CDR2 FQGNSA.

The V gene is TRBV20-1, the J gene TRBJ2-7, with unresolved D. CDR1 and CDR2 from the germline V gene are DFQATT and SNEGSKA (reference sequence). This CDR3 is built from 12 residues. V lost 5 bases, J lost 1 base, and 9 bases lay in between. The CDR3 here is CSASPTSYEQYF. The CDR3 DNA follows: TGCAGTGCTTCCCCCACATCCTACGAGCAGTACTTC.

This clonotype was counted between two and nine times. This chain joins TRBV20-1 and TRBJ2-1; D call uncertain. Germline V gene lookup returns CDR1 DFQATT and CDR2 SNEGSKA (reference sequence). Trimming shortened V by 3 bases and J by 9 bases, and 12 bases separated the two germline ends. CDR3 length: 12 amino acids. This CDR3 is CSASLGASEQFF. CDR3 coding DNA: TGCAGTGCTAGCCTGGGTGCGTCTGAGCAGTTCTTC.

The CDR3 spells CAISEYSYEQYF. CDR3 bases: TGTGCCATCAGTGAATATTCCTACGAGCAGTACTTC. The V call is TRBV10-3, the J call TRBJ2-7; D call uncertain. From germline, CDR1 is ENHRY and CDR2 SYGVKD. V was pared by 3 bases and J by 1 base, with 4 bases between. The CDR3 is 12 residues long.

This clonotype was detected many times. The rearrangement joins TRBV5-1 to TRBJ2-3; 7 positions match TRBD1. This CDR3 has 14 residues. Losses at the gene ends were 0 bases for V and 4 bases for J; bases not matched to a gene: 2. Germline V gene sequence: CDR1 SGHRS, CDR2 YFSETQ. The CDR3 DNA reads TGCGCCAGCAGCTTGGGGCAGGGGGCAGATACGCAGTATTTT. Its translation: CASSLGQGADTQYF.

The chain links TRBV4-2 to TRBJ2-3; D remains ambiguous. The CDR3 is made up of 15 amino acids. V was pared by 1 base and J by 6 bases, with 14 bases between. Germline-derived CDR1 and CDR2 are LGHNA and YNFKEQ. The CDR3 nucleotides are TGTGCCAGCAGCCAAGGGGCCGCTCAGAGGGATACGCAGTATTTT. It specifies CASSQGAAQRDTQYF.

The J gene is TRBJ1-6, the V gene TRBV2; D ambiguous. The CDR3 sequence is 13 residues long. Germline lookup yields CDR1 SNHLY and CDR2 FYNNEI. CDR3 nucleotides: TGTGCTTCAGTTCGGGTTTATAATTCACCCCTCCACTTT. It codes for CASVRVYNSPLHF.

A few counts support this clonotype. The chain is built from TRBV12-3 or TRBV12-4 and TRBJ2-3; 13 bases are a match to TRBD2. Unmatched junction bases numbered 8, after V lost 5 bases and J lost 6 bases. This CDR3 has 16 amino acids. DNA for the CDR3: TGTGCCAGCAGTATCCGGACTAGCGGGAGTAGGGATACGCAGTATTTT. Its translation: CASSIRTSGSRDTQYF.

This clonotype has a handful of counts. The chain links TRBV20-1 to TRBJ2-1; D is possibly TRBD2 (6 bases). Trimming pared 6 bases from V and 1 base from J, leaving 19 bases between. Germline V lookup: CDR1 DFQATT, CDR2 SNEGSKA (reference sequence). The CDR3 has 16 residues. CDR3 in amino acids: CSAPIFAGPSYNEQFF. The CDR3 nucleotides read TGCAGTGCCCCTATCTTTGCGGGACCTTCCTACAATGAGCAGTTCTTC.